This is a list of T cell receptor beta chains from one sample in a study of shared clonotypes between healthy human individuals. The repertoire was sequenced with immunoSEQ multiplex PCR; TCRdb's copy has only in-frame clones and lacks some. The sample shows 2.3 million or so clones, over 85% of them seen only once. Material for sequencing was naive CD4+ T cells from PBMCs. These receptors were obtained from a man aged 18 to 35 in good health. Some clones in this sample may be carry-over from other donors' samples. Each CDR3 is given with its conserved first and last residue. The order of the fields is clone size, V gene, D gene, J gene, CDR3 DNA, CDR3 protein. The D gene is left open where the match is weak. Some rows mark clone size as missing; the rest say once, few, many or name a class of expanded clone.

>NA|TRBV9|NA|TRBJ2-3
TGTGCCAGCAGCCCTCGGGGTAGCACAGATACGCAGTATTTT
CASSPRGSTDTQYF
>NA|TRBV2|NA|TRBJ2-1
TGTGCCAGCAGTGAACGTTCTAGCGTACAGTTCTTC
CASSERSSVQFF
>NA|TRBV9|NA|TRBJ2-3
TGTGCCAGCAGCGTACAGAGCGTTAGCACAGATACGCAGTATTTT
CASSVQSVSTDTQYF
>NA|TRBV11-3|NA|TRBJ2-1
TGTGCCAGCAGCTTAACTGGCGGTGAGCAGTTCTTC
CASSLTGGEQFF
>NA|TRBV15|TRBD2|TRBJ2-1
TGTGCCACCAGGGTGTCAAGCGGGAGACCCAACAATGAGCAGTTCTTC
CATRVSSGRPNNEQFF
>NA|TRBV7-9|TRBD1|TRBJ2-7
TGTGCCAGCAGCTTACGGGCGGACAGGGGCTACGAGCAGTACTTC
CASSLRADRGYEQYF
>NA|TRBV28|NA|TRBJ1-1
TGTGCCAGCAGTTCCCAGGGGCGGGGATTCATGAACACTGAAGCTTTCTTT
CASSSQGRGFMNTEAFF
>NA|TRBV4-3|TRBD1|TRBJ1-2
TGCGCCAGCAGCCAGGATGAGGGGGCGATTGGCTACACCTTC
CASSQDEGAIGYTF
>NA|TRBV21-1|NA|TRBJ1-1
TGTGCCAGCAGTCGGATCATGGGGTACCCCGACACTGAAGCTTTCTTT
CASSRIMGYPDTEAFF
>once|TRBV6-1|NA|TRBJ2-1
TGTGCCAGCAGCCAACATCCTGACTCCTACAATGAGCAGTTCTTC
CASSQHPDSYNEQFF
>NA|TRBV6-5|TRBD1|TRBJ2-7
TGTGCCAGGGAGGACAGGAAATTCTCCTACGAGCAGTACTTC
CAREDRKFSYEQYF
>NA|TRBV7-3|NA|TRBJ1-2
TGTGCCAGCAGCTTGGACAGTAACTATGGCTACACCTTC
CASSLDSNYGYTF
>NA|TRBV13|NA|TRBJ1-2
TGTGCCAGCAGTATAAACACAGGGCGGGGAAGAGGCTACACCTTC
CASSINTGRGRGYTF
>NA|TRBV28|TRBD2|TRBJ2-2
TGTGCCAGCAGTTTCGGTCCTACTAGCGGAAACACCGGGGAGCTGTTTTTT
CASSFGPTSGNTGELFF
>NA|TRBV30|NA|TRBJ1-2
TGTGCCTGGAGTGCTCGGGTCGGCTACACCTTC
CAWSARVGYTF
>once|TRBV6-5|NA|TRBJ2-5
TGTGCCAGCAGTTACGGGGTCAGACAAGAGACCCAGTACTTC
CASSYGVRQETQYF
>NA|TRBV7-2|TRBD1|TRBJ2-7
TGTGCCAGCACCCTGGACAGGGGGAGGCACGAGCAGTACTTC
CASTLDRGRHEQYF
>NA|TRBV29-1|TRBD1|TRBJ2-3
TGCAGCATCCGGGACAGGGGGCCGGTAGATACGCAGTATTTT
CSIRDRGPVDTQYF
>NA|TRBV5-1|TRBD2|TRBJ2-3
TGCGCCAGCAGCTGGGGACTAGCGGGAGGGCGAGATACGCAGTATTTT
CASSWGLAGGRDTQYF
>NA|TRBV29-1|TRBD1|TRBJ2-7
TGCAGCGTTGCGGGGGGTGCCTGGACAGGGGTCTACGAGCAGTACTTC
CSVAGGAWTGVYEQYF
>NA|TRBV9|NA|TRBJ2-3
TGTGCCAGCAGCGTAGACACGTACACAGATACGCAGTATTTT
CASSVDTYTDTQYF
>NA|TRBV6-6|NA|TRBJ2-2
TGTGCCAGCAGTTACTCGGGCCCCGCGAACACCGGGGAGCTGTTTTTT
CASSYSGPANTGELFF
>NA|TRBV7-9|TRBD1|TRBJ2-5
TGTGCCAGCAGCTTACTCAGACAGGGGGTGAAGACCCAGTACTTC
CASSLLRQGVKTQYF
>once|TRBV28|NA|TRBJ2-7
TGTGCCACCCGGGACGCTAACTCCTACGAGCAGTACTTC
CATRDANSYEQYF
>NA|TRBV28|NA|TRBJ1-5
TGTGCCAGCAGTTTAGGGGGAGGTGGCAATCAGCCCCAGCATTTT
CASSLGGGGNQPQHF
>NA|TRBV11-1|TRBD2|TRBJ2-2
TGTGCCAGCAGCGAAGATGGACTAGCGGCTAACACCGGGGAGCTGTTTTTT
CASSEDGLAANTGELFF
>NA|TRBV5-5|NA|TRBJ2-7
TGTGCCAGCAGCTGGGGCAATCTCAGATTGAACTACGAGCAGTACTTC
CASSWGNLRLNYEQYF
>NA|TRBV5-1|TRBD2|TRBJ2-1
TGCGCCAGCAGCGCAGCCCCGGGACTAGCGGGAGTACAGGAGCAGTTCTTC
CASSAAPGLAGVQEQFF
>NA|TRBV5-4|NA|TRBJ1-3
TGTGCCAGCAGCTTAGATCCCCAGACCCGAAACACCATATATTTT
CASSLDPQTRNTIYF
>NA|TRBV28|NA|TRBJ1-1
TGTGCCAGCAGTTTGAGTCTTACGTCGGCTTTCTTT
CASSLSLTSAFF
>NA|TRBV25-1|NA|TRBJ2-1
TGTGCCAGCAGTGGGACGACAGGCCTGAATGAGCAGTTCTTC
CASSGTTGLNEQFF
>NA|TRBV19|TRBD1|TRBJ1-3
TGTGCCAGTACGGACCCAGGGGGCGCAGATGGAAACACCATATATTTT
CASTDPGGADGNTIYF
>NA|TRBV7-2|NA|TRBJ2-1
TGTGCCAGCAACGATGGGGCGGGATATGAGCAGTTCTTC
CASNDGAGYEQFF
>NA|TRBV7-2|NA|TRBJ2-1
TGTGCCAGCAGCCGAGTGCGTTCGGGTGGGGGCTACAATGAGCAGTTCTTC
CASSRVRSGGGYNEQFF
>NA|TRBV10-3|TRBD2|TRBJ2-1
TGTGCCATCAGTGAGTCAGCGGGTAGCGGGAAAAATGAGCAGTTCTTC
CAISESAGSGKNEQFF
>NA|TRBV7-9|TRBD1|TRBJ2-3
TGTGCCAGCAGGCCCCGAGCCGGACAGGGGGCAACAGATACGCAGTATTTT
CASRPRAGQGATDTQYF
>NA|TRBV15|TRBD1|TRBJ2-7
TGTGCCACCAGCAGAGGGACAGGGGCCAACTCCTACGAGCAGTACTTC
CATSRGTGANSYEQYF
>NA|TRBV7-3|NA|TRBJ2-7
TGTGCCAGCAGCTTAGTACGTCAAAACGAGCAGTACTTC
CASSLVRQNEQYF
>NA|TRBV25-1|NA|TRBJ2-7
TGTGCCAGCAGCGTCCTTCAGGGCGAGCAGTACTTC
CASSVLQGEQYF
>NA|TRBV6-5|TRBD1|TRBJ2-7
TGTGCCAGCAGTTACTTGGGGACAGGTACTTCCGAGCAGTACTTC
CASSYLGTGTSEQYF
>NA|TRBV7-3|TRBD2|TRBJ2-3
TGTGCCAGCAGCTTATTTGCTAGCGGGATCACAGATACGCAGTATTTT
CASSLFASGITDTQYF
>NA|TRBV7-8|NA|TRBJ2-7
TGTGCCAGCAGCTTAGTCCTGGGGTACTCCTACGAGCAGTACTTC
CASSLVLGYSYEQYF
>NA|TRBV18|NA|TRBJ1-3
TGTGCCAGCTCCCCCGGGACTGGAAACACCATATATTTT
CASSPGTGNTIYF
>NA|TRBV5-4|NA|TRBJ2-2
TGTGCCAGCAATAAAAACACCGGGGAGCTGTTTTTT
CASNKNTGELFF
>NA|TRBV7-2|TRBD1|TRBJ1-2
TGTGCCAGCAGCTGGGACAGCTCCAACTATGGCTACACCTTC
CASSWDSSNYGYTF
>once|TRBV5-6|TRBD2|TRBJ2-7
TGTGCCAGCAGCTTGGCCGGGCTAGCGGGAGGTTCCAAACGCTACGAGCAGTACTTC
CASSLAGLAGGSKRYEQYF
>NA|TRBV5-1|TRBD1|TRBJ1-1
TGCGCCAGCAGCTCGGACAGGGTTAGCACTGAAGCTTTCTTT
CASSSDRVSTEAFF
>NA|TRBV11-3|NA|TRBJ1-3
TGTGCCAGCAGCCCATCGGGGACGCCGACTGGAAACACCATATATTTT
CASSPSGTPTGNTIYF
>NA|TRBV7-9|NA|TRBJ2-3
TGTGCCAGCAGCTTAGCCCTTAACACCGGGGGTAGGGGTACGCAGTATTTT
CASSLALNTGGRGTQYF
>NA|TRBV30|NA|TRBJ1-2
TGTGCCTACGGTGGCTATGGCTACACCTTC
CAYGGYGYTF
>once|TRBV19|NA|TRBJ1-4
TGTGCCAGTGGGTCCCCCAGGGGCGCAACTAATGAAAAACTGTTTTTT
CASGSPRGATNEKLFF
>once|TRBV28|TRBD1|TRBJ2-7
TGTGCCAGCAGTTCCCCAGGACAGGGACAGTACGAGCAGTACTTC
CASSSPGQGQYEQYF
>NA|TRBV6-5|TRBD2|TRBJ2-7
TGTGCCAGCAGTCGTACTAGCGGGAGTCCCTACGAGCAGTACTTC
CASSRTSGSPYEQYF